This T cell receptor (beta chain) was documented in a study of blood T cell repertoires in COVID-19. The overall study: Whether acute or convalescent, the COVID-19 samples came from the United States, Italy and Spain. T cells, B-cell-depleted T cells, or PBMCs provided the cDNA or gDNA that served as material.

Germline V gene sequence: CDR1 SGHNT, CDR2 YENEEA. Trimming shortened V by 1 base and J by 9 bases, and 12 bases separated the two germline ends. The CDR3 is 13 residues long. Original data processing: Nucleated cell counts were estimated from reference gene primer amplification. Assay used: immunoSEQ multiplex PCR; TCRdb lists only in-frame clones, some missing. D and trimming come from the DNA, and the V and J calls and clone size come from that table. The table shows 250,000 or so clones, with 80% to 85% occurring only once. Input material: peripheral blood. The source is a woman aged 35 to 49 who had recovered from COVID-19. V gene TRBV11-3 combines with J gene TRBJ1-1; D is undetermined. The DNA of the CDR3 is TGTGCCAGCAGCTTAGGTAGCGATAGGAAAGCTTTCTTT. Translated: CASSLGSDRKAFF. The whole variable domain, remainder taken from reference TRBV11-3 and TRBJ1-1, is EAGVVQSPRYKIIEKKQPVAFWCNPISGHNTLYWYLQNLGQGPELLIRYENEEAVDDSQLPKDRFSAERLKGVDSTLKIQPAELGDSAVYLCASSLGSDRKAFFGQGTRLTVV.